Shown below are 4 T cell receptor beta chains from a single sample sequenced in a study of metastatic and nonmetastatic thyroid tumors. Prior to thyroid surgery, none of the patients had received any treatment. MiXCR re-clonotyped the PCR reads for TCRdb. The sample lists some 84,000 clones; 8% to 9.5% were seen once. The sequenced material came from blood. These receptors all come from a female donor with papillary thyroid cancer or a benign thyroid nodule (not recorded which). Some clones in this sample may be carry-over from other donors' samples.

This clone was seen many times. J is TRBJ1-2 and V is TRBV6-1, with D possibly being TRBD1 (6 bases). Trimming pared 7 bases from V and 5 bases from J, leaving 17 bases between. Germline values: CDR1 MNHNS, CDR2 SASEGT. This CDR3 has 14 amino acids. The CDR3 loop reads CASTPGQGLYGYTF. The DNA for the CDR3 is TGTGCCAGCACCCCCGGGCAGGGGTTGTATGGCTACACCTTC.

This clone was seen ten or more times. This sample also contains other DNA sequences that code for the same CDR3. The chain links TRBV19 to TRBJ2-5, with TRBD2 identical over 10 bases. Trimming at V came to 6 bases and at J to 2 bases, leaving 15 bases not matched to a gene. The CDR3 has 18 amino acids. Germline V gene data show CDR1 as LNHDA and CDR2 as SQIVND (reference sequence). The CDR3 nucleotides read TGTGCCAGTAGCCCCCGGACTAGCGGAGTTGGCCCACAAGAGACCCAGTACTTC. It yields the protein CASSPRTSGVGPQETQYF.

This clone was seen repeatedly, ten times or more. The chain uses TRBV18 and TRBJ2-5; D remains unclear. Germline values: CDR1 KGHSH, CDR2 LQKENI. Trimming left V 4 bases short and J 5 bases short, with 11 bases between. The length of the CDR3 is 13 residues. In DNA, the CDR3 is TGTGCCAGCTCACTAGGCCTTGTTGAGACCCAGTACTTC. This gives the protein CASSLGLVETQYF.

Ten or more counts support this clone. J is TRBJ2-1 and V is TRBV7-9; 7 bases are shared with TRBD1. The V segment lost 5 bases and the J segment 7 bases; nucleotides outside the gene matches: 5. The CDR3 has 13 residues. The germline gives CDR1 SEHNR, CDR2 FQNEAQ (reference sequence). The CDR3, as DNA: TGTGCCAGCAGCAGAGGGGGCGGAAATGAGCAGTTCTTC. It translates to CASSRGGGNEQFF. Together with reference TRBV7-9 and TRBJ2-1, the CDR3 gives the full variable domain: DTGVSQNPRHKITKRGQNVTFRCDPISEHNRLYWYRQTLGQGPEFLTYFQNEAQLEKSRLLSDRFSAERPKGSFSTLEIQRTEQGDSAMYLCASSRGGGNEQFFGPGTRLTVL.